This is a list of T cell receptor beta chains from one sample in a study of shared clonotypes between healthy human individuals. This table comes from immunoSEQ multiplex PCR, and its TCRdb copy is limited to in-frame clones, with some not included. The sample contains about 2.5 million clones, 92% of which appear only once. The sample consisted of naive CD4+ T cells from PBMCs. The receptors come from a man aged 18 to 29 in good health. Some clones in this sample may be carry-over from other donors' samples. Both conserved end residues are part of each CDR3. Fields, in order: V gene, J gene, D gene, CDR3 length, CDR3 DNA, CDR3 protein. The D gene is left open where the match is weak.

TRBV9	TRBJ2-3	NA	14	TGTGCCAGCAGCACCCGGACGGGCACAGATACGCAGTATTTT	CASSTRTGTDTQYF
TRBV18	TRBJ1-3	NA	16	TGTGCCAGCTCACCAGCATACAGGAACTCTGGAAACACCATATATTTT	CASSPAYRNSGNTIYF
TRBV19	TRBJ2-7	TRBD2	16	TGTGCCAGTAGTATAAGACCTGGACTAGGTGTATACGAGCAGTACTTC	CASSIRPGLGVYEQYF
TRBV5-8	TRBJ2-3	TRBD1	15	TGTGCCAGCAGCTTGGGACAGGGGGGGACAGATACGCAGTATTTT	CASSLGQGGTDTQYF
TRBV25-1	TRBJ2-7	NA	14	TGTGCCAGCAGTCCTACCGGGGCCCCCTACGAGCAGTACTTC	CASSPTGAPYEQYF
TRBV5-1	TRBJ2-5	TRBD1	15	TGCGCCAGCAGCTTCCTGGGACAGGGTGCAGAGACCCAGTACTTC	CASSFLGQGAETQYF
TRBV5-1	TRBJ1-1	NA	12	TGCGCCAGCTCTTCAGAAAACACTGAAGCTTTCTTT	CASSSENTEAFF
TRBV2	TRBJ1-5	NA	15	TGTGCCAGCAGTGATCTAGGTTTGGGCAATCAGCCCCAGCATTTT	CASSDLGLGNQPQHF
TRBV29-1	TRBJ2-7	NA	12	TGCAGCGCCCGTAGGGGCTCCTACGAGCAGTACTTC	CSARRGSYEQYF
TRBV11-2	TRBJ1-1	NA	14	TGTGCCAGCAGCTTATTTCAGGGGTCGACTGAAGCTTTCTTT	CASSLFQGSTEAFF
TRBV29-1	TRBJ2-7	NA	12	TGCAGCGCGCTGGCGGGGACATCCGAGCAGTACTTC	CSALAGTSEQYF